Listed here are 13 T cell receptor beta chains from one sample, sequenced in a study of blood T cell repertoires in COVID-19. TCRdb's table, derived via immunoSEQ multiplex PCR, lists solely in-frame clones and lacks some. Here the sample spans around 190,000 clones, 70% to 90% being singletons. Sequencing was carried out using peripheral blood. The receptors were gathered from a man between 25 and 39 years old with acute or convalescent COVID-19.

This rearrangement joins TRBV7-2 to TRBJ2-1; the match to TRBD1 covers 8 bases. In germline, CDR1 is SGHTA, CDR2 FQGNSA. The J segment lost 3 bases and the V segment lost 0 bases, leaving 7 bases of the junction unmatched. CDR3 length: 17 amino acids. CDR3 region: CASSLARTGKIYNEQFF. CDR3 DNA sequence: TGTGCCAGCAGCTTAGCGCGGACAGGGAAAATCTACAATGAGCAGTTCTTC.

This chain connects TRBV6-5 to TRBJ2-7, with 12 bases fitting TRBD1. With 6 bases clipped from V and 4 bases from J, the junction kept 7 bases outside the gene matches. The CDR3 sequence is 15 residues long. Germline assignment: CDR1 MNHEY and CDR2 SVGAGI. CDR3 sequence: CASRSGTGGAYEQYF. The DNA of the CDR3 is TGTGCCAGCAGATCCGGGACAGGGGGCGCGTACGAGCAGTACTTC.

The sample holds a few counts of this clone. This chain joins TRBV9 and TRBJ1-1; D gene ambiguous. Trimming took off 3 bases at V and 1 base at J, with 16 bases between the two ends. Germline-derived CDR1 and CDR2 are SGDLS and YYNGEE. This CDR3 comprises 16 residues. CDR3 DNA sequence: TGTGCCAGCAGCGAACGGGTGGACGGGAGGAACACTGAAGCTTTCTTT. It codes for CASSERVDGRNTEAFF.

This clone was seen once. The chain links TRBV25-1 to TRBJ1-6; 8 bases fit TRBD1. Germline loops: CDR1 MGHDK, CDR2 SYGVNS. Germline trimming cut 7 bases from V and 3 bases from J; bases unmatched to any gene: 5. This CDR3 contains 15 residues. Written as DNA, the CDR3 is TGTGCCAGCAACACAGGGGGTGACTATAATTCACCCCTCCACTTT. Translation gives CASNTGGDYNSPLHF. The whole variable domain, remainder taken from reference TRBV25-1 and TRBJ1-6, is EADIYQTPRYLVIGTGKKITLECSQTMGHDKMYWYQQDPGMELHLIHYSYGVNSTEKGDLSSESTVSRIRTEHFPLTLESARPSHTSQYLCASNTGGDYNSPLHFGNGTRLTVT.

The V gene is TRBV6-5, the J gene TRBJ1-5; TRBD1 might be the D (6 bases). This CDR3 has 15 residues. Germline-derived CDR1 and CDR2 are MNHEY and SVGAGI. With 6 bases removed from V and 4 bases from J, the gap between germline ends came to 16 bases. The CDR3 DNA reads TGTGCCAGCAGCTTAGCGGGGGCTTATAATCAGCCCCAGCATTTT. It encodes CASSLAGAYNQPQHF.

V is TRBV21-1 and J is TRBJ2-5; no DNA check was done on the table's D call, TRBD1. TRBV21-1 is assigned pseudogene status. The CDR3 consists of 16 residues. CDR3 nucleotide sequence: TGTGCCAGCAGCAAAAAGGGGGTTGGTAGGGATGGGACCCAGTACTTC. It encodes CASSKKGVGRDGTQYF.

V gene TRBV7-9 combines with J gene TRBJ2-2, with 9 bases that match TRBD2. Germline loops: CDR1 SEHNR, CDR2 FQNEAQ (reference sequence). V lost 4 bases and J lost 7; bases outside the gene matches: 10. The CDR3 has 16 residues. The CDR3 nucleotides read TGTGCCAGCAGCTCCCAGCTGGCTAGCGGGAACGGGGAGCTGTTTTTT. Amino acids: CASSSQLASGNGELFF.

V is TRBV7-8 and J is TRBJ2-5; the match to TRBD2 covers 13 bases. The CDR3 sequence is 20 residues long. Germline values: CDR1 SGHVS, CDR2 FQNEAQ. The ends lost 4 bases at V and 4 bases at J; junction bases unmatched: 18. The CDR3, as DNA: TGTGCCAGCAGCTCCAGAGGCTGGAGGACTAGCGGGAGAAGAGCAGAGACCCAGTACTTC. It specifies CASSSRGWRTSGRRAETQYF. The whole variable domain, filled in from reference TRBV7-8 and TRBJ2-5, reads GAGVSQSPRYKVAKRGQDVALRCDPISGHVSLFWYQQALGQGPEFLTYFQNEAQLDKSGLPSDRFFAERPEGSVSTLKIQRTQQEDSAVYLCASSSRGWRTSGRRAETQYFGPGTRLLVL.

The chain has TRBV6-5 and TRBJ1-1; 7 nucleotides line up with TRBD1. The CDR3 has 15 amino acids. The germline CDR1 and CDR2 sequences are MNHEY and SVGAGI. Trimming took 5 bases from V and 1 from J; bases not matched to a gene: 7. The CDR3 region has the DNA TGTGCCAGCAGTCTTGACAGGGTCCGGAACACTGAAGCTTTCTTT. Residues: CASSLDRVRNTEAFF.

This clone was seen only once. The chain has TRBV6-6 and TRBJ1-6; 10 bases agree with TRBD1. Germline assignment: CDR1 MNHNY and CDR2 SVGAGI (reference sequence). V lost 6 bases and J lost 10; bases outside the gene matches: 12. The CDR3 is made up of 16 amino acids. CDR3 coding DNA: TGTGCCAGCAGCCCCGGGGACAGGGGAAACCGGTCACCCCTCCACTTT. It codes for CASSPGDRGNRSPLHF.

V is TRBV28 and J is TRBJ1-1; the D gene is possibly TRBD1 (6 bases). Germline loops: CDR1 MDHEN, CDR2 SYDVKM. V was clipped by 4 bases and J by 8 bases, with 17 bases between them. This CDR3 is built from 14 residues. The CDR3 sequence is CASSSRRFRGEAFF. The DNA for the CDR3 is TGTGCCAGCAGTTCCCGTAGATTCAGGGGAGAAGCTTTCTTT.

The V gene is TRBV27, the J gene TRBJ2-5; a possible D gene is TRBD2 (7 bases). Germline V gene data show CDR1 as MNHEY and CDR2 as SMNVEV (reference sequence). The CDR3 has 15 residues. V dropped 3 bases and J dropped 6 bases, with 17 bases sitting between them. This chain's CDR3 is CASSFRMGGAQTQYF. CDR3 nucleotides: TGTGCCAGCAGTTTCAGGATGGGGGGGGCTCAGACCCAGTACTTC.

The chain links TRBV11-2 to TRBJ1-5, with 9 bases lining up with TRBD1. Germline V lookup: CDR1 SGHAT, CDR2 FQNNGV. The CDR3 loop spans 17 amino acids. V shed 1 base, J shed 4 bases, and the junction held 8 bases outside the gene matches. CDR3 region: CASSLGQGVPGNQPQHF. The CDR3 DNA reads as TGTGCCAGCAGCTTAGGACAGGGGGTTCCGGGGAATCAGCCCCAGCATTTT.